This is a list of T cell receptor beta chains from one sample in a study of T cell repertoires in aging, cancer and after chemotherapy. TCRdb re-called the multiplex PCR reads with MiXCR, one entry per CDR3 protein. The repertoire includes 880 or so distinct CDR3 sequences, more than 25% of them detected once, and around 42% sits in the top ten. The specimen sequenced was blood. These receptors were taken from a human donor with a blood cancer. CDR3s include the opening cysteine and the closing phenylalanine or tryptophan. A D gene is named only where the DNA matches it firmly. Some rows mark clone size as missing; the rest say once, few, many or name a class of expanded clone.

D gene,CDR3 length,J gene,clone size,V gene,CDR3 protein,CDR3 DNA
NA,15,TRBJ1-1,few,TRBV27,CASSPRGYGDTEAFF,TGTGCCAGCAGTCCTAGGGGGTATGGAGACACTGAAGCTTTCTTT
NA,17,TRBJ2-4,medium-sized,TRBV6-2/TRBV6-3,CASSDSIAEGGRDIQYF,TGTGCCAGCAGTGACTCCATAGCGGAGGGGGGGAGGGACATTCAGTACTTC
NA,14,TRBJ2-3,medium-sized,TRBV5-4,CASSLGSSTDTQYF,TGTGCCAGCAGCTTAGGGAGTAGCACAGATACGCAGTATTTT
NA,14,TRBJ2-1,few,TRBV5-1,CASSLGIPGHEQFF,TGCGCCAGCAGCTTGGGGATTCCGGGGCATGAGCAGTTCTTC
NA,14,TRBJ2-5,large,TRBV11-3,CASSRPSGQETQYF,TGTGCCAGCAGCCGCCCCTCCGGCCAAGAGACCCAGTACTTC
NA,15,TRBJ1-2,NA,TRBV5-6,CASSLVTRVYYGYTF,TGTGCCAGCAGCTTGGTGACCAGGGTTTATTATGGCTACACCTTC
NA,13,TRBJ2-3,NA,TRBV6-2/TRBV6-3,CASSSSSWDTHYF,TGTGCCAGCAGTTCTTCTAGCTGGGATACGCATTATTTT
NA,16,TRBJ1-5,NA,TRBV19,CASWVGPGASNQPQHF,TGTGCCAGTTGGGTGGGTCCAGGAGCGAGCAATCAGCCCCAGCATTTT
TRBD1,16,TRBJ1-5,NA,TRBV19,CASSMTRTGHPGPRHF,TGTGCCAGTAGTATGACGAGGACAGGGCATCCAGGGCCCCGGCATTTT
NA,11,TRBJ2-7,large,TRBV6-5,CASRSRGEQYF,TGTGCCAGCAGGTCCAGAGGCGAGCAGTACTTC
NA,13,TRBJ1-1,few,TRBV19,CASSRGVGTEAFF,TGTGCCAGTAGTAGGGGGGTAGGGACTGAAGCTTTCTTT
NA,14,TRBJ2-7,NA,TRBV10-2,CASSDSGKGYEQYF,TGCGCCAGCAGTGACTCCGGGAAAGGTTACGAGCAGTACTTC
NA,15,TRBJ2-3,medium-sized,TRBV6-4,CASSEFPDSADTQYF,TGTGCCAGCAGTGAATTCCCGGATAGCGCGGATACGCAGTATTTT
NA,12,TRBJ2-7,NA,TRBV5-4,CASGDGSYEQYF,TGTGCCAGCGGAGACGGGTCTTACGAGCAGTACTTC
TRBD2,14,TRBJ2-3,large,TRBV11-1,CASSLRGGTDTQYF,TGTGCCAGCAGCTTACGGGGGGGCACAGATACGCAGTATTTT
NA,19,TRBJ2-3,NA,TRBV24-1,CATSDPKEYRAGWTDTQYF,TGTGCCACCAGTGATCCCAAAGAATACAGGGCCGGGTGGACAGATACGCAGTATTTT
NA,14,TRBJ2-2,large,TRBV6-5,CASTGRGNTGELFF,TGTGCCAGCACGGGCAGGGGTAACACCGGGGAGCTGTTTTTT
NA,14,TRBJ2-7,few,TRBV5-4,CASSLELSSYEQYF,TGTGCCAGCAGCTTGGAGCTCAGCTCCTACGAGCAGTACTTC
NA,15,TRBJ1-5,NA,TRBV12-5,CASGPDGGVEVPQHF,TGTGCTAGTGGCCCTGATGGGGGGGTCGAAGTGCCCCAGCATTTT
NA,12,TRBJ2-7,once,TRBV12-3/TRBV12-4,CASSPSRYEQYF,TGTGCCAGCAGCCCATCCCGATACGAGCAGTACTTC
NA,14,TRBJ1-2,medium-sized,TRBV30,CAWSVGGTSNGYTF,TGTGCCTGGAGTGTAGGGGGGACAAGCAATGGCTACACCTTC
TRBD2,15,TRBJ2-3,once,TRBV5-4,CASSFSGRAADTQYF,TGTGCCAGCAGCTTTAGCGGGAGGGCGGCAGATACGCAGTATTTT
TRBD2,11,TRBJ2-7,NA,TRBV12-3/TRBV12-4,CASRAGAEQYF,TGTGCCAGCAGAGCGGGGGCGGAGCAGTACTTC
TRBD2,15,TRBJ2-2,hyperexpanded,TRBV6-5,CASSRDYTNTGELFF,TGTGCCAGCAGTAGGGACTATACGAACACCGGGGAGCTGTTTTTT
TRBD2,17,TRBJ2-5,NA,TRBV7-9,CASSSGLRLAIQETQYF,TGTGCCAGCAGCTCGGGACTTCGACTAGCGATTCAAGAGACCCAGTACTTC
NA,14,TRBJ2-1,medium-sized,TRBV19,CASSIAPGYNEQFF,TGTGCCAGTAGTATAGCCCCCGGCTACAATGAGCAGTTCTTC
NA,13,TRBJ1-5,few,TRBV27,CASRGPSNQPQHF,TGTGCCAGCAGGGGGCCTAGCAATCAGCCCCAGCATTTT